This TCR beta chain is drawn from a study of prognosis after radiotherapy for stage I lung cancer. Background on the study: SBRT radiotherapy comprised 3 to 5 fractions at a biologically effective dose of at least 100 Gy. Broader study findings: Post-treatment Shannon entropy following stereotactic body radiation therapy was lower among patients who developed distant metastases. As reported, TRBV and TRBJ gene usage differed between patients who had metastases and those who did not.

V gave up 6 bases and J gave up 1 base; unmatched junction bases: 10. Germline V gene data show CDR1 as DFQATT and CDR2 as SNEGSKA (reference sequence). The CDR3 consists of 16 residues. TCR beta CDR3 amplification from genomic DNA was performed by two-round multiplex PCR. First-round PCR amplification was performed with primers specific to each TRBV and TRBJ gene. TCRdb used MiXCR to reprocess the multiplex PCR reads, holding one entry per CDR3 protein. This table has approximately 35,000 distinct CDR3 sequences, more than 30% appearing once. The sample holds a few counts of this clonotype. Its antigen remains unidentified.

This TCR came from a donor over 45 with non-small cell lung cancer. The material sequenced was PBMCs, taken before or after stereotactic body radiation therapy (not recorded which). V gene TRBV20-1 combines with J gene TRBJ2-4; 9 bases align to TRBD1. As DNA, the CDR3 is TGCAGTGCGGGGAAAGCCGGGACAGGGGCCAAAAACATTCAGTACTTC. Translation gives CSAGKAGTGAKNIQYF.